This T cell receptor beta chain is drawn from a study of blood T cell repertoires in COVID-19. About the study: Samples of COVID-19 (acute and convalescent) were obtained from the United States, Italy and Spain. T cells, B-cell-depleted T cells, or PBMCs provided the cDNA or gDNA that served as material.

In the original analysis: Amplification of reference gene primers provided the estimated nucleated cell counts. Libraries were prepared by immunoSEQ multiplex PCR; TCRdb keeps only in-frame clonotypes and omits some of them. From that table come the V and J calls and clone size; the DNA was used to work out D and trimming. The data contain about 270,000 clones, approximately 89% of them singletons. The length of the CDR3 is 16 residues. Germline V lookup: CDR1 GTSNPN, CDR2 SVGIG (reference sequence). V lost 3 bases to trimming and J lost 6 bases, with 23 bases between them. This chain connects TRBV30 to TRBJ1-2, with D maybe TRBD1 (5 bases). This TCR was sampled from a man aged 35-49 years who had been exposed to COVID-19. Specimen: PBMCs or T cells enriched from blood (not recorded which). The CDR3, as DNA: TGTGCCTGGAGCCACGGGCAACGACAGTTAGAAGATGGCTACACCTTC. Translated, it gives CAWSHGQRQLEDGYTF.